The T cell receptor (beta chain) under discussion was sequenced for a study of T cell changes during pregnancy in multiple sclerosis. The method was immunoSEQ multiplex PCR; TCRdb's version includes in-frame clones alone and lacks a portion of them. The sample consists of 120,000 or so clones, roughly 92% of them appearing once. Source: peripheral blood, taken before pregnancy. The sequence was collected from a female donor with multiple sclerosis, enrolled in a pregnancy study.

CDR3 sequence (DNA): TGTGCCAGCAGTCCTGACAGGGGGTACTCCTACAATGAGCAGTTCTTC. Encoded protein: CASSPDRGYSYNEQFF. V usage is TRBV7-9 and J usage is TRBJ2-1, with 9 bases identical to TRBD1. The CDR3 covers 16 residues. Germline V gene data show CDR1 as SEHNR and CDR2 as FQNEAQ (reference sequence). The trim removed 6 bases at V and 0 bases at J, leaving 6 bases unmatched.